This T cell receptor beta chain was profiled in a study of post-analysis software for immune sequencing data. For the study at large: The study covered relapsing-remitting, secondary progressive and progressive-relapsing courses of multiple sclerosis. General study findings and limits: The five TRBV segments detected at higher frequency in patients than in controls included TRBV5-6, TRBV5-1 and TRBV20-1. F measure grouped same-batch samples tightly together. People with multiple sclerosis had a significantly lower normalized Chao1 diversity than controls did.

Trimming took off 2 bases at V and 4 bases at J, with 22 bases between the two ends. Germline loops: CDR1 SGHTA, CDR2 FQGNSA. The CDR3 covers 18 residues. Sequencing libraries made from TCR beta cDNA carried unique molecular identifiers. In TCRdb, the PCR reads were re-called with MiXCR into one record per CDR3 protein. The table includes some 260,000 distinct CDR3 sequences, 36% detected once. This clonotype has a handful of counts. Its specificity is not known. J is TRBJ2-3 and V is TRBV7-2, with D perhaps assigned TRBD1 or TRBD2 (6 bases each). The TCR comes from a girl aged 5 to 17 with multiple sclerosis. Sequencing input: blood. CDR3 bases: TGTGCCAGCAGCTTACAGTGGGGGGCATCCGAGGAGCCAGATACGCAGTATTTT. It codes for CASSLQWGASEEPDTQYF.